This T cell receptor (beta chain) was profiled in a study of blood T cell repertoires in COVID-19. Study-level information: PBMCs, B-cell-depleted T cells, or T cells were the source of the cDNA or gDNA that made up the material.

Sequencing used immunoSEQ multiplex PCR; TCRdb keeps in-frame clones, though not all of them. The table lists 25,000 to 35,000 clones, 90% of them singletons. Germline CDR1 reads SNHLY; CDR2 reads FYNNEI. The CDR3 is 17 residues long. The junction had 9 bases not matched to a gene; V was cut back by 4 bases and J by 4 bases. Sequenced material: peripheral blood. This TCR was sampled from an older man with active or convalescent COVID-19. The chain couples TRBV2 to TRBJ2-5; TRBD2 agrees at 13 bases. The CDR3 reads CASSALAGGPIGETQYF. In DNA, the CDR3 is TGTGCCAGCAGTGCACTAGCGGGAGGGCCTATTGGAGAGACCCAGTACTTC.